This T cell receptor beta chain was captured in a study of T cell responses to AZD1222 COVID-19 vaccine. The overall study: Analysis merged second doses at about 4 or about 12 weeks.

Germline values: CDR1 SGDLS, CDR2 YYNGEE. The CDR3 runs to 16 residues. The ends were cut back, 0 bases at V and 6 bases at J, with 16 bases in the middle. Study-wide points: Donors in the cohort were predominantly white British and more often female, and clonal diversity was possibly underestimated.

For this clone: Its matching antigen is unknown.

Only in-frame clones appear in the TCRdb table, and some are missing; sequencing was by immunoSEQ multiplex PCR. The sample records 98,000 or so clones, about 86% being singletons. This chain links TRBV9 with TRBJ2-1, with D perhaps assigned TRBD1 or TRBD2 (6 bases each). The TCR was taken from an adult in good health. The sample was peripheral blood, taken on day 0 of AZD1222 vaccination. Here the CDR3 DNA reads TGTGCCAGCAGCGTAGCTTGGGGGGCCTGGGTCAATGAGCAGTTCTTC. Translating gives CASSVAWGAWVNEQFF.